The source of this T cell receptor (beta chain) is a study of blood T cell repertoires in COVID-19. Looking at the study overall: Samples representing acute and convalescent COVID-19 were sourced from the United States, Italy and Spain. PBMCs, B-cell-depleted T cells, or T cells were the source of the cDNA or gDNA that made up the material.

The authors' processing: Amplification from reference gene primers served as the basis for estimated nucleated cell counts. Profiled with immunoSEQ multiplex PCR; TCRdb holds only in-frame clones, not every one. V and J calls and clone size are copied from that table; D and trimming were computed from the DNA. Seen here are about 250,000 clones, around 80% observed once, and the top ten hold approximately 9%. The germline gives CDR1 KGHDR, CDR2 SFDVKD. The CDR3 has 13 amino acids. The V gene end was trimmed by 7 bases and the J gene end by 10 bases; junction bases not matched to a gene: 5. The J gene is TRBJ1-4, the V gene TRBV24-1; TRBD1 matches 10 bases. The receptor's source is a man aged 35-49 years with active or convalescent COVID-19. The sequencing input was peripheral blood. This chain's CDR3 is CATSERDRGKLFF. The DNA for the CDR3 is TGTGCCACCAGCGAACGGGACAGGGGAAAACTGTTTTTT.